This T cell receptor (beta chain) was recovered during a study of blood T cell repertoires in COVID-19. Looking at the study overall: COVID-19 samples collected from the United States, Italy and Spain covered acute and convalescent phases. Sample material is recorded as cDNA or gDNA derived from T cells, B-cell-depleted T cells, or PBMCs.

Original handling: From reference gene primer amplification, estimates of nucleated cell counts were derived. Produced via immunoSEQ multiplex PCR; TCRdb's table is partial and in-frame only. V, J and clone size reflect that table, while D and trimming were determined from the DNA. The sample shows about 140,000 clones, 80% to 85% of them seen only once. This clone was observed a single time. The germline gives CDR1 MNHEY, CDR2 SVGAGI. CDR3 size: 13 residues. Trimming stripped 8 bases from V and 7 bases from J, with 14 bases between. The receptor was derived from a woman older than 75 with acute or convalescent COVID-19. Sample: peripheral blood. This rearrangement joins TRBV6-5 to TRBJ1-4; D might be TRBD1 (6 bases). The CDR3 reads CASGRTALEKLFF. The CDR3 DNA sequence: TGTGCCAGCGGCCGGACAGCGCTTGAAAAACTGTTTTTT.